These 15 T cell receptor beta chains were sequenced from one sample in a study of molecular identifiers for immune sequencing clone quantification. Using its own MiXCR run on the PCR reads, TCRdb lists one record per CDR3 protein. The sample lists some 590,000 distinct CDR3 sequences; about 25% were seen once. Sequencing was performed on naive CD8+ T cells from blood, with Jurkat cell RNA spiked in. The sample's subset: FACS-sorted CD8+CD4-CCR7+CD45RA+ naive T cells. The receptors here all came from a human donor in good health. Some libraries in this study had Jurkat cell RNA spiked in.

The chain carries TRBV7-2 and TRBJ2-1; 11 nucleotides match TRBD2. This CDR3 comprises 19 residues. Per the germline V gene, CDR1 is SGHTA and CDR2 is FQGNSA. J was trimmed by 0 bases and V by 1 base; bases with no gene match: 8. The CDR3 bases are TGTGCCAGCAGCTTAGGGGTAGCGGGGGGGTTCCTCTCCTACAATGAGCAGTTCTTC. Amino acid sequence: CASSLGVAGGFLSYNEQFF.

This clonotype has only one observation. This chain joins TRBV4-1 and TRBJ2-1, with TRBD1 matching 10 bases. Per the germline V gene, CDR1 is MGHRA and CDR2 is YSYEKL. The CDR3 is 15 amino acids. Trimming took 2 bases from V and 4 from J; bases not matched to a gene: 2. DNA of the CDR3: TGCGCCAGCAGCCAACAGGGACAGGGGTACAATGAGCAGTTCTTC. It translates to CASSQQGQGYNEQFF.

The V and J genes are TRBV4-1 and TRBJ2-7; 12 bases are a match to TRBD2. Germline-derived CDR1 and CDR2 are MGHRA and YSYEKL. The V and J ends lost 0 bases and 7 bases, in that order; junction bases with no gene match: 4. The CDR3 totals 15 residues. The CDR3 sequence is CASSQELAGGGEQYF. In DNA form, the CDR3 reads TGCGCCAGCAGCCAAGAACTAGCGGGAGGAGGTGAGCAGTACTTC.

To note about this clonotype: The final CDR3 position lacks the conserved phenylalanine or tryptophan, pointing to a likely read error. This sequence joins TRBV27 and TRBJ2-7; D remains ambiguous. Germline CDR1 reads MNHEY; CDR2 reads SMNVEV (reference sequence). The CDR3 length is 14 residues. V lost 0 bases and J lost 5, with 11 bases in between. In DNA form, the CDR3 reads TGTGCCAGCAGTTTATCCCAGGCCTGGAACGAGCAGTACCTC. Encoded protein: CASSLSQAWNEQYL.

The CDR3 region is CASSSPTTGPQETQYF. The CDR3 coding sequence is TGTGCCTCTTCTTCCCCAACAACGGGCCCACAAGAGACCCAGTACTTC. The chain joins TRBV6-1 to TRBJ2-5; D is unresolved. V dropped 11 bases and J dropped 2 bases, with 24 bases sitting between them. The V gene's germline CDR1 is MNHNS and CDR2 SASEGT. The CDR3 runs 16 residues.

This clonotype was found a few times. V gene TRBV6-5 combines with J gene TRBJ1-4; TRBD1 matches 7 bases. V was clipped by 6 bases and J by 3 bases; unmatched bases: 7. CDR3 length: 15 residues. CDR1 is MNHEY, CDR2 SVGAGI, per germline. The CDR3 nucleotides read TGTGCCAGCAGGAGATGGGACAGACCTAATGAAAAACTGTTTTTT. Encoded protein: CASRRWDRPNEKLFF.

The sample holds many counts of this clonotype. V gene TRBV20-1 combines with J gene TRBJ2-7; no definite D call. CDR1 DFQATT and CDR2 SNEGSKA come from the germline V gene (reference sequence). V lost 5 bases and J 0 bases, leaving 14 bases between the germline ends. The CDR3 is 14 amino acids. CDR3 protein: CSAFTSGYSYEQYF. In DNA, the CDR3 is TGCAGTGCTTTCACCTCGGGTTACTCCTACGAGCAGTACTTC.

At least ten counts were recorded for this clonotype. V gene TRBV21-1 combines with J gene TRBJ2-5; the table calls TRBD1, which could not be checked here. TRBV21-1 is a pseudogene segment. This CDR3 contains 14 residues. CDR3 bases: TGTGCCAGCAGCAACCCCTACAAGATCTTGACCCAGTACTTC. It is translated as CASSNPYKILTQYF.

The chain couples TRBV24-1 to TRBJ2-5, with TRBD2 matching over 7 bases. J was trimmed by 5 bases and V by 1 base; bases with no gene match: 9. The CDR3 consists of 16 residues. Germline values: CDR1 KGHDR, CDR2 SFDVKD. The CDR3 DNA sequence: TGTGCCACCAGTGATTTTGAGGGAGGGCCCCTGGAGACCCAGTACTTC. Its translation is CATSDFEGGPLETQYF.

This clonotype has a handful of counts. The J gene is TRBJ2-6, the V gene TRBV9; no definite D call. Germline loops: CDR1 SGDLS, CDR2 YYNGEE. V gave up 2 bases and J gave up 1 base, with 7 bases separating them. The CDR3 contains 15 residues. The DNA for the CDR3 is TGTGCCAGCAGCGTTATGGGTTCTGGGGCCAACGTCCTGACTTTC. Translation: CASSVMGSGANVLTF.

This chain links TRBV4-3 with TRBJ1-1, with TRBD1 matching over 7 bases. Per the germline V gene, CDR1 is LGHNA and CDR2 is YSLEER. The CDR3 has 18 residues. V shed 3 bases, J shed 0 bases, and the junction held 13 bases outside the gene matches. The CDR3 sequence is CASSHDLDRPPMNTEAFF. The DNA of the CDR3 is TGCGCCAGCAGCCATGACCTGGACAGGCCTCCCATGAACACTGAAGCTTTCTTT.

On this clonotype itself: Mismatch with germline at one junction end may stem from a read error. The rearrangement uses TRBV7-9 and TRBJ2-3; no clear D gene. Germline CDR1 reads SEHNR; CDR2 reads FQNEAQ (reference sequence). The CDR3 has 13 residues. CDR3 nucleotide sequence: TGTGCCAGCAGCTTAGTTCTCTCCGATACGCGGTATTTT. It translates to CASSLVLSDTRYF. The full variable domain, its missing parts supplied by reference TRBV7-9 and TRBJ2-3, is DTGVSQNPRHKITKRGQNVTFRCDPISEHNRLYWYRQTLGQGPEFLTYFQNEAQLEKSRLLSDRFSAERPKGSFSTLEIQRTEQGDSAMYLCASSLVLSDTRYFGPGTRLTVL.

Ten or more counts support this clonotype. This chain links TRBV4-3 with TRBJ1-1, with TRBD1 matching over 7 bases. Per the germline V gene, CDR1 is LGHNA and CDR2 is YSLEER. The junction had 9 bases not matched to a gene; V was cut back by 0 bases and J by 5 bases. The CDR3 loop spans 16 amino acids. CDR3 nucleotide sequence: TGCGCCAGCAGCCAAGAACGACAGGGAGCAGGGACTGAAGCTTTCTTT. Its translation: CASSQERQGAGTEAFF.

The V and J genes are TRBV3-1 and TRBJ1-4; 12 nucleotides align to TRBD1. The germline V gene encodes CDR1 LGHDT and CDR2 YNNKEL (reference sequence). The V segment lost 4 bases and the J segment 4 bases; nucleotides outside the gene matches: 16. The CDR3 is made up of 20 amino acids. The CDR3 region has the DNA TGTGCCAGCAGCCCCCTGAGGGACAGGGGGCTTGCGGGATTTAATGAAAAACTGTTTTTT. Translated: CASSPLRDRGLAGFNEKLFF.

This clonotype came up many times. The rearrangement links TRBV28 to TRBJ2-5; a weak D match, TRBD1 (6 bases). Germline CDR1 and CDR2: MDHEN and SYDVKM. The V gene lost 8 bases and the J gene lost 3 bases, with 16 bases spanning the gap. The length of the CDR3 is 14 residues. CDR3 region: CASYSLDRKETQYF. The CDR3 DNA sequence: TGTGCCAGCTACAGTTTGGACAGAAAAGAGACCCAGTACTTC.